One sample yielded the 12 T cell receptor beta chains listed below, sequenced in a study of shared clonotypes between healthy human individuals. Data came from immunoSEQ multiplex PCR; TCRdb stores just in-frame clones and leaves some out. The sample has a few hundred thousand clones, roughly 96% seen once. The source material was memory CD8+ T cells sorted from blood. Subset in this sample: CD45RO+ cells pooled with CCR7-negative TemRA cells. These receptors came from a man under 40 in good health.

The CDR3 reads CASSLAGGAGADTQYF. CDR3 coding DNA: TGTGCCAGCAGCTTAGCGGGAGGGGCTGGGGCAGATACGCAGTATTTT. V usage is TRBV13 and J usage is TRBJ2-3; 8 bases line up with TRBD2. The CDR3 is 16 residues long. The germline gives CDR1 PRHDT, CDR2 FYEKMQ (reference sequence). Trimming at V came to 1 base and at J to 4 bases, leaving 7 bases not matched to a gene.

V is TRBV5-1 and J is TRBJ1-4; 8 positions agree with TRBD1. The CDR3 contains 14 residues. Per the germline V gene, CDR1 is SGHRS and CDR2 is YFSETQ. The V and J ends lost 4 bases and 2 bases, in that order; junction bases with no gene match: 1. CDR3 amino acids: CASSRQGTNEKLFF. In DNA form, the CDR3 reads TGCGCCAGCAGCCGACAGGGGACTAATGAAAAACTGTTTTTT. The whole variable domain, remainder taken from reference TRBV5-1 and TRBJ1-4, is KAGVTQTPRYLIKTRGQQVTLSCSPISGHRSVSWYQQTPGQGLQFLFEYFSETQRNKGNFPGRFSGRQFSNSRSEMNVSTLELGDSALYLCASSRQGTNEKLFFGSGTQLSVL.

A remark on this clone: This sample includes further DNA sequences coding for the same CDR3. CDR3: CASSGTDYEQYF. The CDR3 DNA sequence: TGTGCCAGCAGTGGGACAGACTACGAGCAGTACTTC. The V call is TRBV28, the J call TRBJ2-7; 7 bases fit TRBD1. CDR1 MDHEN and CDR2 SYDVKM come from the germline V gene. The V and J ends lost 5 bases and 3 bases, in that order; junction bases with no gene match: 1. The CDR3 has 12 amino acids. Full variable domain (rest looked up from reference TRBV28 and TRBJ2-7): DVKVTQSSRYLVKRTGEKVFLECVQDMDHENMFWYRQDPGLGLRLIYFSYDVKMKEKGDIPEGYSVSREKKERFSLILESASTNQTSMYLCASSGTDYEQYFGPGTRLTVT.

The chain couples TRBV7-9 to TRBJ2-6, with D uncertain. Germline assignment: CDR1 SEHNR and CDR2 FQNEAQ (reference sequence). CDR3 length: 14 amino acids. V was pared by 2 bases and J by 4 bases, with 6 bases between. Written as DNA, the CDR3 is TGTGCCAGCAGCTTATATCAGGGGGCCAACGTCCTGACTTTC. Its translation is CASSLYQGANVLTF. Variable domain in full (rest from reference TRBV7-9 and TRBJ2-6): DTGVSQNPRHKITKRGQNVTFRCDPISEHNRLYWYRQTLGQGPEFLTYFQNEAQLEKSRLLSDRFSAERPKGSFSTLEIQRTEQGDSAMYLCASSLYQGANVLTFGAGSRLTVL.

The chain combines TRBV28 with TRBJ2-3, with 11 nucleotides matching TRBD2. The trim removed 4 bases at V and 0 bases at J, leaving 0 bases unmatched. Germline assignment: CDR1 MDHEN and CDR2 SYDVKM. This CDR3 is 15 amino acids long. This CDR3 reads CASSWTSGSTDTQYF. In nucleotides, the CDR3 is TGTGCCAGCAGTTGGACTAGCGGGAGCACAGATACGCAGTATTTT.

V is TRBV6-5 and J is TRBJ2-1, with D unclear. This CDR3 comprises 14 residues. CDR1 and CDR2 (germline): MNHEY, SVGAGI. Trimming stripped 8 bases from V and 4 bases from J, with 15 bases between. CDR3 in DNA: TGTGCCAGCGGTGGTGGCCGAGGATACAATGAGCAGTTCTTC. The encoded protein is CASGGGRGYNEQFF.

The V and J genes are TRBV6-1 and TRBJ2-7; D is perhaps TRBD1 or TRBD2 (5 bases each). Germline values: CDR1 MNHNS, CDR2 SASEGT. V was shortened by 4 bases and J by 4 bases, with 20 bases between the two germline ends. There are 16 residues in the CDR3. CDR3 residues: CASSVPAGTGFYEQYF. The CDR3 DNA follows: TGTGCCAGCAGTGTACCAGCCGGGACGGGTTTTTACGAGCAGTACTTC.

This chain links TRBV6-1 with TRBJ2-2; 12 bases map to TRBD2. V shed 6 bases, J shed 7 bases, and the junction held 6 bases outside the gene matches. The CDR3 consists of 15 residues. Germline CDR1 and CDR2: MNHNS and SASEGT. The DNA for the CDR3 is TGTGCCAGCAGGGTACTAGCGGGAGGATACGGGGAGCTGTTTTTT. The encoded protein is CASRVLAGGYGELFF.

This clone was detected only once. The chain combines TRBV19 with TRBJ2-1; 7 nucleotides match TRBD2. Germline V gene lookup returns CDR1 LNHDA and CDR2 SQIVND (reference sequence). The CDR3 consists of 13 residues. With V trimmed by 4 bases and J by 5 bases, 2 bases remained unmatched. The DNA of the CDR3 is TGTGCCAGTAGTACCCTAGCGGACAATGAGCAGTTCTTC. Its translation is CASSTLADNEQFF.

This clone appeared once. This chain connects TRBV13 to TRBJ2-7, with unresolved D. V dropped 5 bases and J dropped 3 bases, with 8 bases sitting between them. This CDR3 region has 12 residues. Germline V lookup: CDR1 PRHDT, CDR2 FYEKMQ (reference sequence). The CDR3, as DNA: TGTGCCAGCAGCCCGATAGGCTACGAGCAGTACTTC. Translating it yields CASSPIGYEQYF.

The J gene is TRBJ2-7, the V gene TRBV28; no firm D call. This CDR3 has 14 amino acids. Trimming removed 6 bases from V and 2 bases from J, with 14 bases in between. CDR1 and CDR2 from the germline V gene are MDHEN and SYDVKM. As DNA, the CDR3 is TGTGCCAGCAGGCAGTCCGGTACTACCTACGAGCAGTACTTC. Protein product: CASRQSGTTYEQYF. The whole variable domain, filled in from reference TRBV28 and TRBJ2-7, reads DVKVTQSSRYLVKRTGEKVFLECVQDMDHENMFWYRQDPGLGLRLIYFSYDVKMKEKGDIPEGYSVSREKKERFSLILESASTNQTSMYLCASRQSGTTYEQYFGPGTRLTVT.

The CDR3 region is CASSQTRLAGGPPNTGELFF. For the CDR3, the DNA is TGTGCCAGTAGTCAAACCCGACTAGCGGGAGGGCCACCGAACACCGGGGAGCTGTTTTTT. The chain uses TRBV19 and TRBJ2-2; 14 positions agree with TRBD2. Germline V gene lookup returns CDR1 LNHDA and CDR2 SQIVND (reference sequence). CDR3 length: 20 residues. Trimming cost V 5 bases and J 0 bases; bases outside gene matches: 11.